The T cell receptor (beta chain) described here comes from a study of identical twins. Findings of the study overall: Insertions were fewer in abundant cord blood beta clonotypes, whereas memory repertoires showed none of this pattern.

TCRdb redid the calling of the 5' RACE reads with MiXCR, one entry per CDR3 protein. The profile shows roughly 770,000 distinct CDR3 sequences, approximately 18% of them singletons. In this sample, this clonotype turned up a few times. No antigen is known for it. CDR1 is SGHNT and CDR2 is YYREEE in the germline V gene (reference sequence). V lost 5 bases to trimming and J lost 4 bases; unmatched junction nucleotides: 8. This CDR3 contains 14 residues. These data also featured in a second study, about T cells expressing NK-cell markers. That source reports: CD3+CD56+NKG2C+, CD3+CD56+NKG2C- and CD3+CD56-NKG2C+ T cells, once sorted, supplied the TCR beta repertoires. HCMV specificity of the expanded NKG2C+ T cell clones was not established.

Source material: PBMCs. This receptor was taken from a woman between 18 and 30 years old in good health. The V and J genes are TRBV5-4 and TRBJ1-2, with TRBD1 matching over 7 bases. CDR3 loop: CASRYVQGSYGYTF. CDR3 bases: TGTGCCAGCAGATACGTACAGGGGAGCTATGGCTACACCTTC.